This entry features one T cell receptor (beta chain) sequence. What it recognizes is unknown. CDR1 and CDR2 from the germline V gene are ENHRY and SYGVKD. There are 18 residues in the CDR3. After removal of 0 bases from V and 0 bases from J, the junction contained 9 bases not matched to a gene. Only in-frame clones appear in the TCRdb table, and some are missing; sequencing was by immunoSEQ multiplex PCR. The top ten hold more than 0.9% of the sample, which has around 60,000 clones, around 79% seen once. The record originates from a study of OX40 agonist ivuxolimab in advanced cancers. Whole-study context: Three individuals attained partial responses, comprising one hepatocellular carcinoma case and two cutaneous melanoma cases.

General observations from the study: The study observed clonal expansion of CD4+ and CD8+ blood T cells by week 6 at 0.1 to 3.0 mg/kg.

The sequencing used CD4+ or CD8+ T cells sorted from blood, collected in a trial of the OX40 agonist ivuxolimab. This receptor was taken from an adult with an advanced solid tumor such as melanoma, head and neck, liver or kidney cancer. The gene calls are TRBV10-3 and TRBJ2-3; 7 bases map to TRBD2. CDR3 residues: CAISESLGGDGSTDTQYF. In nucleotides, the CDR3 is TGTGCCATCAGTGAGTCGTTGGGGGGGGACGGAAGCACAGATACGCAGTATTTT.